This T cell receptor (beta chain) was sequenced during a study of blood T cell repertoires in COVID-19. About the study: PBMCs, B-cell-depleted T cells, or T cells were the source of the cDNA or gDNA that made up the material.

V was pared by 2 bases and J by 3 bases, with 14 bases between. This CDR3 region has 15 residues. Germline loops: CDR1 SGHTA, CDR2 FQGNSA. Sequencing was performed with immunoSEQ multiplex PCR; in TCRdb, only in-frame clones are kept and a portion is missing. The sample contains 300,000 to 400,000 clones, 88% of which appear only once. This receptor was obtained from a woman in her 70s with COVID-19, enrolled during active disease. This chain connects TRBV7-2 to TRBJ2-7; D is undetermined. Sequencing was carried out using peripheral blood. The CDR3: CASSLSAAGNYEQYF. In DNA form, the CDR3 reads TGTGCCAGCAGCTTAAGTGCCGCAGGTAACTACGAGCAGTACTTC.